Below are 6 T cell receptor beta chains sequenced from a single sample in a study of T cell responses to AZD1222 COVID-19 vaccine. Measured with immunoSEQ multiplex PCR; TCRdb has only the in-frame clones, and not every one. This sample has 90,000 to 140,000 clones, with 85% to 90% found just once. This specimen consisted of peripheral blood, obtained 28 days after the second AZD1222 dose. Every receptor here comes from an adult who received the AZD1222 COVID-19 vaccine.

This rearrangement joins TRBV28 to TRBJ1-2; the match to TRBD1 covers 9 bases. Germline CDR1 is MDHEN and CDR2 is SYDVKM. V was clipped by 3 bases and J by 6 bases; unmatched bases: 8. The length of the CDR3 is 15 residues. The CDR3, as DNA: TGTGCCAGCAGTTTGTACGGGACAGGGTCCCATGGCTACACCTTC. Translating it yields CASSLYGTGSHGYTF.

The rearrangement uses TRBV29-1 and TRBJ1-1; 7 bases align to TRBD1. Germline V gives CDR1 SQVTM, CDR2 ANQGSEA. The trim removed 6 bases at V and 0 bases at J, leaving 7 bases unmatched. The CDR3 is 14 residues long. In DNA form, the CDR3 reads TGCAGCGTCCGGGACAGCTCGTTGAACACTGAAGCTTTCTTT. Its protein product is CSVRDSSLNTEAFF. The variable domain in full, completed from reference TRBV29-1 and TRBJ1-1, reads SAVISQKPSRDICQRGTSLTIQCQVDSQVTMMFWYRQQPGQSLTLIATANQGSEATYESGFVIDKFPISRPNLTFSTLTVSNMSPEDSSIYLCSVRDSSLNTEAFFGQGTRLTVV.

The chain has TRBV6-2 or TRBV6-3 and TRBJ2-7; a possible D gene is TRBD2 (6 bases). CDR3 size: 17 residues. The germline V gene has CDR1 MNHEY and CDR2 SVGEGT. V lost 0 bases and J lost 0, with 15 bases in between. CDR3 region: CASSYSMAGKDSYEQYF. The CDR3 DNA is TGTGCCAGCAGTTACTCGATGGCGGGAAAGGACTCCTACGAGCAGTACTTC.

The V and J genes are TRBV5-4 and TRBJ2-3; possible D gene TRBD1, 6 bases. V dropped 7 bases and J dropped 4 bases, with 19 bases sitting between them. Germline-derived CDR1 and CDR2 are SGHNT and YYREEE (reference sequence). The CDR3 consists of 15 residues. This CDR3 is CASLKGEVASDTQYF. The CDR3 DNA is TGTGCCAGCTTGAAGGGGGAAGTTGCGTCAGATACGCAGTATTTT.

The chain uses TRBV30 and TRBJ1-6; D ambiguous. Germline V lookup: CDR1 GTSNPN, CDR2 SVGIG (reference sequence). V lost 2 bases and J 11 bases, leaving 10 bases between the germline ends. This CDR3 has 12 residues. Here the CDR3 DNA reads TGTGCCTGGAGTCTTGGCACGGCACCCCTCCACTTT. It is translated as CAWSLGTAPLHF. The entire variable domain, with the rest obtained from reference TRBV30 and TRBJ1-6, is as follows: SQTIHQWPATLVQPVGSPLSLECTVEGTSNPNLYWYRQAAGRGLQLLFYSVGIGQISSEVPQNLSASRPQDRQFILSSKKLLLSDSGFYLCAWSLGTAPLHFGNGTRLTVT.

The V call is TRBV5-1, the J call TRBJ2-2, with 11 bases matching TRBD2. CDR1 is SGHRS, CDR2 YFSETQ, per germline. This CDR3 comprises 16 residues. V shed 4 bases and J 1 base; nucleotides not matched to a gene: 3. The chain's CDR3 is CASSPGLAVNTGELFF. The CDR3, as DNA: TGCGCCAGCAGCCCGGGACTAGCGGTGAACACCGGGGAGCTGTTTTTT.